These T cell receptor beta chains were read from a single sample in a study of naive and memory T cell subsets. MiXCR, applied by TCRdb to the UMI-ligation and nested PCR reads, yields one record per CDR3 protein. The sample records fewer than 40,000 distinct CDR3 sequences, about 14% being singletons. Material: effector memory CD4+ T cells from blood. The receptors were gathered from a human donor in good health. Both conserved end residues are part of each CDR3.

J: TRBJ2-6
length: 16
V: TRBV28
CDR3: CASSLGQLAGANVLTF

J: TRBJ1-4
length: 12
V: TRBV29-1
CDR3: CSVTGGDEKLFF

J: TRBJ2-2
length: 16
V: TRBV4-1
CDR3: CASSQVEGANTGELFF

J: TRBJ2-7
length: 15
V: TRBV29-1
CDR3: CSVGTVGGSNYEQYF

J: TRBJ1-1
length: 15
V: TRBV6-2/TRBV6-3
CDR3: CASSYPIPGRTEAFF

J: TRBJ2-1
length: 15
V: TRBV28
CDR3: CASSPGLGPGSEQFF

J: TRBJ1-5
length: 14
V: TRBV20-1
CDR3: CSAKVGSPNQPQHF

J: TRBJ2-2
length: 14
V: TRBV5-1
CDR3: CAIRLAVHTGELFF

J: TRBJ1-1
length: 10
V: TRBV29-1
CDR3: CSVGVSQAFF

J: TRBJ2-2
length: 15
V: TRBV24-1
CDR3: CATSDPAANTGELFF

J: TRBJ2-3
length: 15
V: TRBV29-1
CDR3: CSVIGFRAFTDTQYF

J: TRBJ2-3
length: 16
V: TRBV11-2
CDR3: CASSLSGQGVTDTQYF

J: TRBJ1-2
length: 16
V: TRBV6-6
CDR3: CASTEPTGDRTYGYTF

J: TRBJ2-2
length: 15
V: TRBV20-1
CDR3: CSAREPGGNTGELFF

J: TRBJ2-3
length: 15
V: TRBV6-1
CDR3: CASSELTAGTDTQYF

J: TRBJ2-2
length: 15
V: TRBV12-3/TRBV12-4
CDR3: CASTLTGANTGELFF

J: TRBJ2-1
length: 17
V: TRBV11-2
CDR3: CASSPPLAGKKGREQFF

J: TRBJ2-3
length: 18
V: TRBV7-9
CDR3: CDRSSLKGKRVYTDTQYF

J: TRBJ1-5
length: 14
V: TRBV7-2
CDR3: CASSLTEGGQPQHF

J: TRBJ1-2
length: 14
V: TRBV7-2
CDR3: CASSLGSGVYGYTF

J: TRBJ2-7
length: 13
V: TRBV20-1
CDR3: CSANAISSYEQYF

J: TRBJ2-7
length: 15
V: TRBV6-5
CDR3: CASSVTSGSSYEQYF

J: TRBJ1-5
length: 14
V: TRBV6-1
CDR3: CASSPWTDNQPQHF

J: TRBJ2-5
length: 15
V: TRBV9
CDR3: CASSVAAGGLETQYF

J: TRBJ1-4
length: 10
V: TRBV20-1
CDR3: CSARKEKLFF

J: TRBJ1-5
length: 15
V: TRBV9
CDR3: CASSVGTGENQPQHF

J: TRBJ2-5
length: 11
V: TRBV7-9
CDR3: CASSLTETQYF

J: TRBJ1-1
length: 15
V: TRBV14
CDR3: CASSRETAMNTEAFF

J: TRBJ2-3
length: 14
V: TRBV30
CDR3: CAWSKGLAADTQYF

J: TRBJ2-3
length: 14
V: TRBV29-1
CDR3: CSVEGPSGTDTQYF

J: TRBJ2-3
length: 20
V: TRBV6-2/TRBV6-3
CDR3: CASRPGLKLLAGGPTDTQYF

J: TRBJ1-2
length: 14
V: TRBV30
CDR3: CAWRTLEAGLGYTF

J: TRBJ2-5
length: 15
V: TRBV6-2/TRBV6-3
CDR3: CASIRRGAFQETQYF

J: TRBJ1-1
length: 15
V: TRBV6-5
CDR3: CASSYVGARTTEAFF

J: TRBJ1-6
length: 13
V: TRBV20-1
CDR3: CSARTGGNSPLHF

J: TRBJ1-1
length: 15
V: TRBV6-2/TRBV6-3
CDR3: CASSYSGQGSAEAFF

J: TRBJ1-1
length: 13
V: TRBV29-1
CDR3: CSVPTPLGTEAFF

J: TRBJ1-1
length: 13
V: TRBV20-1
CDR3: CSASGTGFTEAFF

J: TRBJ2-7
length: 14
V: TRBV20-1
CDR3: CSAAPVTSGYEQYF

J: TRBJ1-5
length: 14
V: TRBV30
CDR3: CAWSVLGGYQPQHF

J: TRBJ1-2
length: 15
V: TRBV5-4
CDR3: CASRSRDRVVGGYTF

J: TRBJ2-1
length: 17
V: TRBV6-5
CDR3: CASRGLAGIGSYNEQFF

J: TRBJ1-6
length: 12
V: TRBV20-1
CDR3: CSARLGGSPLHF

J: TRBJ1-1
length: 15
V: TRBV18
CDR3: CASSPGWGTNTEAFF

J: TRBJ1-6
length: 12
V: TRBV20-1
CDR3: CSAVGGNSPLHF

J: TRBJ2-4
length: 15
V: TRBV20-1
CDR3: CSARELAGNKNIQYF

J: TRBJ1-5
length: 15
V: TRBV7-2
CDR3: CASSPGTGPSQPQHF

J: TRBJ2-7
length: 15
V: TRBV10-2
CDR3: CASSEGIADSGQQYF